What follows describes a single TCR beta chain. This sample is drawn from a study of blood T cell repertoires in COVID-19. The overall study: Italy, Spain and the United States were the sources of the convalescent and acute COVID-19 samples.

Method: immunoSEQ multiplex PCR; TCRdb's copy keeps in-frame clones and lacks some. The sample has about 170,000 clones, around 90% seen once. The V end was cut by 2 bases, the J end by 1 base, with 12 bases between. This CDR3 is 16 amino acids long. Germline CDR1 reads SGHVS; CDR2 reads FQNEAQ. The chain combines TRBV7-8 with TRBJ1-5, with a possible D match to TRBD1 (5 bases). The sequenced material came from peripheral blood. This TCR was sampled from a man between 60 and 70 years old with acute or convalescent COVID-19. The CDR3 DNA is TGTGCCAGCAGCTTATATGGGGCGGGGAGCAATCAGCCCCAGCATTTT. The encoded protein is CASSLYGAGSNQPQHF.